This T cell receptor (beta chain) was profiled in a study of memory CD4+ T cells and cytomegalovirus serostatus. Study summary: Of the healthy Belgian adults, fewer than 10 were CMV seropositive and about two dozen seronegative. Study-wide results and limits: Suggested: most of the CMV-linked TCR signature lies in CD4+ memory cells.

V lost 9 bases, J lost 7 bases, and 21 bases lay in between. Germline CDR1 is MNHEY and CDR2 is SMNVEV (reference sequence). The CDR3 is made up of 15 amino acids. The assay was immunoSEQ multiplex PCR, and TCRdb's table has in-frame clones only and misses some. The sample includes around 63,000 clones, around 81% of them seen just once. The sort gate was single viable CD3+CD4+CD8-CD45RO+ cells for memory CD4+ T cells. After thawing, CD4+ T cells were positively selected. A note on this clone: Its antigen is as yet unknown.

The receptor was derived from an adult in good health and CMV-seronegative. Some clones in this sample may be carry-over from other donors' samples. The chain combines TRBV27 with TRBJ2-2; D might be TRBD2 (7 bases). Material: memory CD4+ T cells from blood. CDR3 bases: TGTGCCAGTCGGAGGGAACGGGGGGCGGGCGGGGAGCTGTTTTTT. It codes for CASRRERGAGGELFF.